This record looks at one T cell receptor beta chain sequence and its context. The antigen is unknown. Assay used: immunoSEQ multiplex PCR; TCRdb lists only in-frame clones, some missing. The sample includes over 100,000 clones, 88% of them seen just once. This entry belongs to a study of T cell responses to AZD1222 COVID-19 vaccine. General study results and limits: Females outnumbered males among donors, who were mostly white British; clonal diversity was possibly underestimated. Spike was spanned by vaccine-associated CD4 TCRs, which were dominant at 160-218 and 743-854.

The CDR3 covers 13 residues. Deletions cut 7 bases from V and 9 bases from J, with 16 bases between. V is TRBV23-1 and J is TRBJ1-5; no reliable D call. TRBV23-1 is annotated as an ORF whose role is uncertain. This receptor was taken from an adult in good health. Sequences were derived from peripheral blood, sampled on day 0 of AZD1222 vaccination. Here the CDR3 DNA reads TGCGCCAGCAATTGGGTAGGCATGGGGCCCCAGCATTTT. This sequence encodes CASNWVGMGPQHF.